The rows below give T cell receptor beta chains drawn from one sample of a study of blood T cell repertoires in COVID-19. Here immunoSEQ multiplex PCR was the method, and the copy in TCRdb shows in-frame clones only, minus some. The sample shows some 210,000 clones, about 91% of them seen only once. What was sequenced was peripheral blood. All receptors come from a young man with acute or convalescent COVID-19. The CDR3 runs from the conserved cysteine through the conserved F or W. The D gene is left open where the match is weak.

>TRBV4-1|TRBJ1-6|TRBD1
TGCGCCAGCGGAGGGGCCCTTCGGCAGGGGGCGAAATCACCCCTCCACTTT
CASGGALRQGAKSPLHF
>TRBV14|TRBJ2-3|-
TGTGCCAGCAGCCCCTATAGCACAGATACGCAGTATTTT
CASSPYSTDTQYF
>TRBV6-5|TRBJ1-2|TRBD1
TGTGCCAGCCGGACGAGTACAGGGGGCATTTACACCTTC
CASRTSTGGIYTF
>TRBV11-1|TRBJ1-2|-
TGTGCCAGCAGTTATGACATTAACTATGGCTACACCTTC
CASSYDINYGYTF
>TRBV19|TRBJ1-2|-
TGTGCCAGTAGGGGGGGTGATGGCTACACCTTC
CASRGGDGYTF
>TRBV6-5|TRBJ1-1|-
TGTGCCAGCAGGAGACCAGGGGACACTGAAGCTTTCTTT
CASRRPGDTEAFF
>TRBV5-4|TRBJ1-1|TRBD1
TGTGCCAGCAGCTACGGGACAGGGAAGGCCACTGAAGCTTTCTTT
CASSYGTGKATEAFF
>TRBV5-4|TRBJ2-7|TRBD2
TGTGCCAGCAGCTTGAGAACGGGAGGGCCCAATTACGAGCAGTACTTC
CASSLRTGGPNYEQYF
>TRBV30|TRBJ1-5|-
TGTGCCTGGAGTGGGCAGGGCGGCAATCAGCCCCAGCATTTT
CAWSGQGGNQPQHF
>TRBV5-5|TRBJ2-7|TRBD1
TGTGCCAGCAGCTTGGAGGGACAGTTCTACGAGCAGTACTTC
CASSLEGQFYEQYF
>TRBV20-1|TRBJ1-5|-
TGCAGTGCTAGTTCCGCAGGGGCAAGGGATCAGCCCCAGCATTTT
CSASSAGARDQPQHF
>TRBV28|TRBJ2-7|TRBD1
TGTGCCAGCAGTCCTGGACAGGGGTACGAGCAGTACTTC
CASSPGQGYEQYF
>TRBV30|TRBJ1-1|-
TGTGCCTGGGCCTTACAGCCGAACACTGAAGCTTTCTTT
CAWALQPNTEAFF
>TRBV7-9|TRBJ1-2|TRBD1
TGTGCCAGCAGCTCGCCCAGCCTACGGGCAGGGGGCTATGGCTACACCTTC
CASSSPSLRAGGYGYTF
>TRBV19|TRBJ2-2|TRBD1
TGTGCCAGCCGTAGGGACAGTCACACCGGGGAGCTGTTTTTT
CASRRDSHTGELFF
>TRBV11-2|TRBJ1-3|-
TGTGCCAGCAGCCCACGTCGGAGCTCTGGAAACACCATATATTTT
CASSPRRSSGNTIYF
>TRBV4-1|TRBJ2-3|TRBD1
TGCGCCAGCAGCCCACTAAGGGGACAGGCAAAACTTAGCACAGATACGCAGTATTTT
CASSPLRGQAKLSTDTQYF
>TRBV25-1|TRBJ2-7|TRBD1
TGTGCCAGCAGCTCGGGGCCGGGACAGGGGTTTGGCGAGCAGTACTTC
CASSSGPGQGFGEQYF